This T cell receptor beta chain was identified in a study of radiotherapy plus CTLA-4 blockade in lung cancer. On the study more broadly: An objective response was seen in under 20% of patients, and disease control in less than 40%.

As regards this clone: What it binds is not known.

Trimming cost V 5 bases and J 8 bases, with 16 bases left between them. Germline V gives CDR1 MDHEN, CDR2 SYDVKM. This CDR3 is built from 14 residues. Regarding the study as a whole: Expansion of tumor-derived TCR clones was observed in blood after radiotherapy plus ipilimumab.

The assay was immunoSEQ multiplex PCR, and TCRdb's table has in-frame clones only and misses some. The table has some 94,000 clones, roughly 80% seen once. The clonotype originates from a human donor with non-small cell lung cancer that progressed on radiotherapy plus ipilimumab. The sequencing here drew on peripheral blood, taken from a patient treated with radiotherapy plus ipilimumab. The rearrangement joins TRBV28 to TRBJ2-1, with TRBD2 as a possible D gene (6 bases). CDR3 sequence: CASSLSRPSDEQFF. The CDR3 DNA sequence: TGTGCCAGCAGTCTCTCCCGACCTAGCGATGAGCAGTTCTTC.